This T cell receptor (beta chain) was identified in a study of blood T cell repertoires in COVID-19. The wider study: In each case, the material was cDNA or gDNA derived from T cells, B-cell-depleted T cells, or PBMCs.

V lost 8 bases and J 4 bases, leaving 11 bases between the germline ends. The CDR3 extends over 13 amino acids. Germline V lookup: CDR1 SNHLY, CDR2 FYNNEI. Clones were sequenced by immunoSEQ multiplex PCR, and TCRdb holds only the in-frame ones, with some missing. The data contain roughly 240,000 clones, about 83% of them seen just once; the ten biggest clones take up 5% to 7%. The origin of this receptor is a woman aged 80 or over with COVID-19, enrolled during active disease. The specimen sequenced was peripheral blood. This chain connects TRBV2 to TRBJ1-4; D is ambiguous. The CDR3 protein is CASLWQNNEKLFF. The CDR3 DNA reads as TGTGCCAGCCTGTGGCAGAATAATGAAAAACTGTTTTTT. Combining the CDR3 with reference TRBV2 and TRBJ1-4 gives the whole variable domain EPEVTQTPSHQVTQMGQEVILRCVPISNHLYFYWYRQILGQKVEFLVSFYNNEISEKSEIFDDQFSVERPDGSNFTLKIRSTKLEDSAMYFCASLWQNNEKLFFGSGTQLSVL.